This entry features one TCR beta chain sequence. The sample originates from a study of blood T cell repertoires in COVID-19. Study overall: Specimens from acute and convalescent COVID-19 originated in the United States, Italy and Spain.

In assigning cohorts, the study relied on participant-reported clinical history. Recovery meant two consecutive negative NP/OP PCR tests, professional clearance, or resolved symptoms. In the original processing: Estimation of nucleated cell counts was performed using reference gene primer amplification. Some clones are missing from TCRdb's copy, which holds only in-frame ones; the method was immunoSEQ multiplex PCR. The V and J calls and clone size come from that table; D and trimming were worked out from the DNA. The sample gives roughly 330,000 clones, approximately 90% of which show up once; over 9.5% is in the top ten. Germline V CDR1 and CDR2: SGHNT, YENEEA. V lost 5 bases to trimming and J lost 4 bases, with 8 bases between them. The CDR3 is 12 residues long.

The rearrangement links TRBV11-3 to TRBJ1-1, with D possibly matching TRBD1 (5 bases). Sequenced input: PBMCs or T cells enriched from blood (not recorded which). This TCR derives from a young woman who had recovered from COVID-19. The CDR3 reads CASSPGGTEAFF. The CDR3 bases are TGTGCCAGCAGCCCCGGGGGCACTGAAGCTTTCTTT.